Listed below are T cell receptor beta chains from one sample, sequenced in a study of blood T cell repertoires in COVID-19. Only in-frame clones appear in the TCRdb table, and some are missing; sequencing was by immunoSEQ multiplex PCR. This table holds about 210,000 clones, 75% to 90% found once. The sequenced material came from peripheral blood. Receptors were obtained from a woman aged 40 to 50 with acute or convalescent COVID-19. Both conserved end residues are trimmed from each CDR3. Size values are once, few and many counts, or a class for expanded clones, and some rows have none.

NA TRBJ2-5 TRBV9 ASSVRAVSTETQY
NA TRBJ2-3 TRBV24-1 ATSDGLMAVSTDTQY
NA TRBJ1-2 TRBV12-3/TRBV12-4 ASLLRGESGYT
NA TRBJ2-5 TRBV2 ASNVGQSTETQY
few TRBJ2-5 TRBV11-3 ASSAQGTKTQY
NA TRBJ1-5 TRBV18 ASSTGGGNQPQH
NA TRBJ1-1 TRBV5-1 ASSLGPPDMNTEAF
NA TRBJ2-3 TRBV5-3 ARSFGQRGGTDTQY
NA TRBJ2-3 TRBV2 ASLGGTTDTQY
NA TRBJ1-1 TRBV30 AWSVLTGNTEAF
NA TRBJ2-3 TRBV7-2 ASSRGQTHTDTQY
NA TRBJ1-6 TRBV27 ASSLGVLWANSPLH
NA TRBJ2-5 TRBV11-2 ASSLAGTGLLETQY
NA TRBJ1-2 TRBV3-1/TRBV3-2 ASSHVARGVQGAHGYT
NA TRBJ1-1 TRBV5-1 ASSFDRATEAF
NA TRBJ1-3 TRBV25-1 ASSDWGDAGTIY
NA TRBJ1-1 TRBV19 ASSIGGDVTEAF
NA TRBJ2-1 TRBV7-3 ASSLLAGEYNEQF
NA TRBJ1-1 TRBV20-1 SATRTDEAF
NA TRBJ2-3 TRBV10-2 ASSDLARDTQY
NA TRBJ1-3 TRBV7-9 ASSPRQGGNTIY
NA TRBJ1-2 TRBV7-9 ASSPLPGVSRFSYGYT
NA TRBJ2-1 TRBV6-5 ASRTLAGPYNEQF
NA TRBJ2-1 TRBV5-1 ASTRGGSYNEQF
NA TRBJ1-1 TRBV5-1 ASSHGTGGVGTEAF
NA TRBJ2-1 TRBV13 ASSEQRGVSSYNEQF
NA TRBJ1-1 TRBV19 ASSRDGTGTEAF
NA TRBJ1-2 TRBV27 ASSLRVSGAQGGYT
NA TRBJ1-1 TRBV18 ASSPGGRTEAF
NA TRBJ1-3 TRBV6-6 ASSPGDLNSGNTIY
NA TRBJ1-1 TRBV20-1 RADRNTEAF
NA TRBJ1-1 TRBV5-1 ASNQGGDTEAF
NA TRBJ1-2 TRBV6-1 ASSEAFGQGSYGYT
NA TRBJ2-5 TRBV15 ATSRAGTQY
NA TRBJ2-1 TRBV4-1 ASSPSGTSGGASNEQF
NA TRBJ2-5 TRBV24-1 ATSRRGQETQY
once TRBJ1-1 TRBV9 ASSVGGSEAF
NA TRBJ2-2 TRBV18 ASSPGQGFTGELF
NA TRBJ2-1 TRBV30 ACTRPGTSVHEQF
NA TRBJ2-5 TRBV3-1/TRBV3-2 ASSQETLAGEETQY
NA TRBJ2-2 TRBV18 ASSLQQTNTGELF
NA TRBJ2-5 TRBV1 TSSQEKLAGGQETQY
NA TRBJ1-5 TRBV2 ASTGTGGNQPQH
NA TRBJ2-5 TRBV20-1 SASLGQIPVQETQY
NA TRBJ1-4 TRBV20-1 RAGKLF